One and the same sample provided the 2 T cell receptor beta chains below, sequenced in a study of T cells in Graves' hyperthyroidism and ophthalmopathy. The source material, RNA transcripts, was used to amplify TCR beta CDR3 regions. Primed by the HTBI set, a first-round RT-PCR was run on the TCR CDR3. TCRdb redid the calling of the multiplex PCR reads with MiXCR, one entry per CDR3 protein. Among some 360,000 distinct CDR3 sequences, around 14% were seen once, and the ten largest hold approximately 11%. Source material: blood. The receptors here all came from a woman between 55 and 75 years old with Graves' hyperthyroidism.

There are many counts of this clonotype. The chain recombines TRBV6-1 with TRBJ2-6; TRBD1 agrees at 8 bases. Germline CDR1 reads MNHNS; CDR2 reads SASEGT. The CDR3 is made up of 16 amino acids. V gave up 4 bases and J gave up 4 bases; unmatched junction bases: 6. The CDR3 DNA reads as TGTGCCAGCAGTGGACCGACAGGGGCCGGGGCCAACGTCCTGACTTTC. Protein product: CASSGPTGAGANVLTF.

The chain recombines TRBV6-5 with TRBJ1-2; tentative D call: TRBD1 (5 bases). The CDR3 contains 13 residues. The germline V gene has CDR1 MNHEY and CDR2 SVGAGI. V dropped 2 bases and J dropped 8 bases, with 12 bases sitting between them. Here the CDR3 reads CASSYRQRGGYTF. The DNA for the CDR3 is TGTGCCAGCAGTTACCGGCAGAGGGGCGGCTACACCTTC.